The 13 T cell receptor beta chains listed next were all sequenced from one sample in a study of shared clonotypes between healthy human individuals. The naive CD8 population came from CD45RO-negative cells selected for CCR7, without terminally differentiated effector memory CD45RA+ cells. Some clones are missing from TCRdb's copy, which holds only in-frame ones; the method was immunoSEQ multiplex PCR. The profile shows about 2 million clones, just under 95% of them singletons. Sequences were obtained from naive CD8+ T cells sorted from blood. These receptor sequences come from a man younger than 35 in good health.

This chain uses TRBV28 with TRBJ1-2; 10 bases map to TRBD1. Germline CDR1 is MDHEN and CDR2 is SYDVKM. V gave up 4 bases and J gave up 8 bases; unmatched junction bases: 25. The CDR3 spans 20 residues. CDR3 sequence (DNA): TGTGCCAGCAGTTCGGACCGGACCGGGACAGGGGTCTCAACCTCTTGGGGCTACACCTTC. Its translation is CASSSDRTGTGVSTSWGYTF.

The chain has TRBV9 and TRBJ2-1, with 11 bases aligning to TRBD2. Germline trimming cut 2 bases from V and 4 bases from J; bases unmatched to any gene: 11. Per germline, CDR1 SGDLS and CDR2 YYNGEE. The length of the CDR3 is 18 residues. CDR3 in DNA: TGTGCCAGCAGCGTCCACCCACTAGCGGGGGATGTTTACAATGAGCAGTTCTTC. Encoded protein: CASSVHPLAGDVYNEQFF.

The rearrangement uses TRBV2 and TRBJ1-5; D unclear. Germline V gene sequence: CDR1 SNHLY, CDR2 FYNNEI. V was pared by 1 base and J by 4 bases, with 11 bases between. The CDR3 runs to 15 residues. CDR3 DNA: TGTGCCAGCAGTGAAGGTTACAGTAGTAATCAGCCCCAGCATTTT. Its protein product is CASSEGYSSNQPQHF.

The chain employs TRBV2 and TRBJ1-1; 7 bases match TRBD1. CDR1 SNHLY and CDR2 FYNNEI come from the germline V gene. This CDR3 comprises 14 residues. V lost 3 bases to trimming and J lost 1 base; unmatched junction nucleotides: 2. The CDR3 region is CASSDWTGNTEAFF. As DNA, the CDR3 is TGTGCCAGCAGTGACTGGACAGGGAACACTGAAGCTTTCTTT.

The chain joins TRBV11-2 to TRBJ2-6; D might be TRBD1 (5 bases). This CDR3 is built from 18 residues. CDR1 is SGHAT and CDR2 is FQNNGV in the germline V gene. V was clipped by 0 bases and J by 0 bases, with 12 bases between them. CDR3 loop: CASSLETVLLSGANVLTF. The CDR3 bases are TGTGCCAGCAGCTTAGAGACAGTCCTCCTCTCTGGGGCCAACGTCCTGACTTTC.

The chain links TRBV27 to TRBJ2-1; 10 bases map to TRBD2. With V trimmed by 6 bases and J by 2 bases, 4 bases remained unmatched. Germline V gene data show CDR1 as MNHEY and CDR2 as SMNVEV (reference sequence). This CDR3 region has 15 residues. The CDR3 loop is CASRSGLATYNEQFF. DNA for the CDR3: TGTGCCAGCAGATCGGGACTAGCGACCTACAATGAGCAGTTCTTC.

The chain is built from TRBV9 and TRBJ2-2; 9 nucleotides match TRBD2. Germline V gene sequence: CDR1 SGDLS, CDR2 YYNGEE. The CDR3 totals 17 residues. J lost 1 base, V lost 4 bases, and 8 bases had no gene match. The CDR3 reads CASSLAIAGVNTGELFF. CDR3 DNA: TGTGCCAGCAGCCTCGCAATAGCGGGAGTGAACACCGGGGAGCTGTTTTTT.

This sequence joins TRBV28 and TRBJ2-7, with 8 nucleotides matching TRBD1. Germline loops: CDR1 MDHEN, CDR2 SYDVKM. The CDR3 runs 15 residues. V shed 2 bases, J shed 3 bases, and the junction held 6 bases outside the gene matches. In nucleotides, the CDR3 is TGTGCCAGCAGTTTAATGGGACAGGCTGGCTACGAGCAGTACTTC. Amino acid sequence: CASSLMGQAGYEQYF.

The chain links TRBV19 to TRBJ2-5; D possibly corresponds to TRBD2 (6 bases). Trimming took off 4 bases at V and 4 bases at J, with 22 bases between the two ends. CDR1 and CDR2 (germline): LNHDA, SQIVND (reference sequence). There are 17 residues in the CDR3. The CDR3 loop reads CASSSGPGEGQAETQYF. The CDR3, as DNA: TGTGCCAGTAGTAGTGGGCCGGGAGAGGGCCAGGCAGAGACCCAGTACTTC.

This clone is a singleton in its sample. The V call is TRBV2, the J call TRBJ2-7; a possible D gene is TRBD1 (6 bases). V shed 4 bases and J shed 6 bases, with 13 bases lying between them. Per the germline V gene, CDR1 is SNHLY and CDR2 is FYNNEI. The CDR3 totals 13 residues. The CDR3 DNA is TGTGCCAGCAGTGTAGACGGCAGGGGCGAGCAGTACTTC. This codes for CASSVDGRGEQYF.

For the CDR3, the DNA is TGCGCCAGCAGCCAAATCGCGGGGGCGTCTGAAGCTTTCTTT. Translated: CASSQIAGASEAFF. The chain carries TRBV4-1 and TRBJ1-1; D may be TRBD1 (6 bases). Germline assignment: CDR1 MGHRA and CDR2 YSYEKL. Trimming removed 2 bases from V and 6 bases from J, with 13 bases in between. The CDR3 runs to 14 residues.

The chain recombines TRBV4-1 with TRBJ2-5; 7 bases are shared with TRBD1. Losses at the gene ends were 3 bases for V and 4 bases for J; bases not matched to a gene: 17. This CDR3 has 18 amino acids. Germline loops: CDR1 MGHRA, CDR2 YSYEKL. The CDR3 sequence: CASSQTGTVSSSVETQYF. CDR3 nucleotides: TGCGCCAGCAGCCAGACGGGGACAGTGAGCAGCTCGGTAGAGACCCAGTACTTC.

V usage is TRBV27 and J usage is TRBJ2-7, with 9 nucleotides matching TRBD2. The CDR3 contains 15 residues. CDR1 MNHEY and CDR2 SMNVEV come from the germline V gene (reference sequence). Germline trimming cut 8 bases from V and 5 bases from J; bases unmatched to any gene: 13. CDR3 sequence: CASSPLAGEFHEQYF. CDR3 coding DNA: TGTGCCAGCTCGCCATTAGCGGGAGAGTTCCACGAGCAGTACTTC.